These 21 T cell receptor beta chains share one sample of origin, sequenced in a study of shared clonotypes between healthy human individuals. The protocol was immunoSEQ multiplex PCR, while the TCRdb copy is restricted to in-frame clones and leaves out a portion. The sample carries about 470,000 clones, 79% recorded once. Sample: PBMCs. Every receptor here comes from a woman aged 40 to 55 in good health. Some clones in this sample may be carry-over from other donors' samples.

The V gene is TRBV29-1, the J gene TRBJ1-2; possibly TRBD1 for D (5 bases). The CDR3 contains 12 residues. CDR1 and CDR2 (germline): SQVTM, ANQGSEA. Trimming removed 7 bases from V and 4 bases from J, with 13 bases in between. The CDR3 DNA reads TGCAGCGCTCAGGGAGGGTTCTATGGCTACACCTTC. This sequence encodes CSAQGGFYGYTF.

This chain connects TRBV5-6 to TRBJ2-7; 7 bases fit TRBD2. V trimming: 4 bases; J trimming: 0 bases; junction bases outside the gene matches: 4. Germline assignment: CDR1 SGHDT and CDR2 YYEEEE. The CDR3 is made up of 14 amino acids. DNA of the CDR3: TGTGCCAGCAGCGGGGGGACTAACTCCTACGAGCAGTACTTC. It is translated as CASSGGTNSYEQYF.

The chain is built from TRBV30 and TRBJ1-4, with TRBD1 as a possible D gene (5 bases). Trimming took off 2 bases at V and 6 bases at J, with 16 bases between the two ends. CDR1 and CDR2 (germline): GTSNPN, SVGIG (reference sequence). There are 15 residues in the CDR3. CDR3 residues: CAWSTTAGNYEKLFF. As DNA, the CDR3 is TGTGCCTGGAGTACCACGGCAGGGAATTATGAAAAACTGTTTTTT.

This clone was recorded a few times. The chain carries TRBV5-1 and TRBJ1-2; D possibly corresponds to TRBD1 (5 bases). Trimming pared 4 bases from V and 6 bases from J, leaving 16 bases between. Per the germline V gene, CDR1 is SGHRS and CDR2 is YFSETQ. CDR3 length equals 14 residues. The DNA for the CDR3 is TGCGCCAGCAGCACCCTGGGGACGAGAGATGGCTACACCTTC. Translation: CASSTLGTRDGYTF. The entire variable domain, with the rest obtained from reference TRBV5-1 and TRBJ1-2, is as follows: KAGVTQTPRYLIKTRGQQVTLSCSPISGHRSVSWYQQTPGQGLQFLFEYFSETQRNKGNFPGRFSGRQFSNSRSEMNVSTLELGDSALYLCASSTLGTRDGYTFGSGTRLTVV.

There are many counts of this clone. CDR3 bases: TGTGCCAGCAGCCCGTCGTCTGGGGCCAACTATGGCTACACCTTC. Translation: CASSPSSGANYGYTF. The genes are TRBV6-4 and TRBJ1-2; tentative D call: TRBD1 (5 bases). The CDR3 runs to 15 residues. V was shortened by 6 bases and J by 2 bases, with 16 bases between the two germline ends. The germline V gene encodes CDR1 MRHNA and CDR2 SNTAGT.

V is TRBV28 and J is TRBJ2-2; perhaps TRBD1 as D (6 bases). V dropped 5 bases and J dropped 0 bases, with 16 bases sitting between them. Germline V CDR1 and CDR2: MDHEN, SYDVKM. The CDR3 is 17 residues long. Here the CDR3 DNA reads TGTGCCAGCAGTCCTCCCCCTGGGACAACGAACACCGGGGAGCTGTTTTTT. This codes for CASSPPPGTTNTGELFF.

This clone was recorded a few times. The chain employs TRBV6-1 and TRBJ1-5; TRBD1 is a possible D gene (6 bases). Trimming cost V 2 bases and J 4 bases, with 12 bases left between them. CDR3 length equals 15 residues. Germline CDR1 reads MNHNS; CDR2 reads SASEGT. This chain's CDR3 is CASSERGIDNQPQHF. Written as DNA, the CDR3 is TGTGCCAGCAGTGAAAGGGGGATTGATAATCAGCCCCAGCATTTT.

This chain connects TRBV21-1 to TRBJ2-1; the table names TRBD2, a call not compared with the DNA. TRBV21-1 is listed as a pseudogene. CDR3 size: 17 residues. CDR3 bases: TGTGCCAGCAGCAAAGCCCCACTTACGCTAGCGGGAGTTGAGCAGTTCTTC. It yields the protein CASSKAPLTLAGVEQFF.

The V call is TRBV29-1, the J call TRBJ2-7; D might be TRBD2 (6 bases). Germline V gives CDR1 SQVTM, CDR2 ANQGSEA. With 4 bases removed from V and 3 bases from J, the gap between germline ends came to 10 bases. The CDR3 is made up of 12 amino acids. In DNA form, the CDR3 reads TGCAGCGTTGTGGTCGGGAGCTACGAGCAGTACTTC. Its translation: CSVVVGSYEQYF.

The sample holds one count of this clone. V is TRBV5-1 and J is TRBJ1-1; the D is unclear. The CDR3 sequence is 14 residues long. The germline V gene has CDR1 SGHRS and CDR2 YFSETQ. The ends were cut back, 0 bases at V and 1 base at J, with 7 bases in the middle. This CDR3 is CASSLEGTNTEAFF. CDR3 in DNA: TGCGCCAGCAGCTTGGAAGGAACGAACACTGAAGCTTTCTTT.

This rearrangement joins TRBV19 to TRBJ2-3; TRBD2 is a possible D gene (5 bases). Deletions cut 0 bases from V and 0 bases from J, with 16 bases between. CDR3 length: 18 amino acids. Germline values: CDR1 LNHDA, CDR2 SQIVND (reference sequence). CDR3 in amino acids: CASSIDPPRESSTDTQYF. The CDR3 coding sequence is TGTGCCAGTAGTATAGATCCCCCCCGGGAATCTAGCACAGATACGCAGTATTTT.

The count of this clone is one. The V and J genes are TRBV6-6 and TRBJ2-5; maybe TRBD1 (6 bases). Looked up from germline, CDR1 is MNHNY and CDR2 is SVGAGI (reference sequence). Trimming pared 5 bases from V and 4 bases from J, leaving 17 bases between. The CDR3 runs to 15 residues. CDR3 nucleotides: TGTGCCAGCAGTCCCCTCCTGGGCAGGGGAGAGACCCAGTACTTC. Protein sequence: CASSPLLGRGETQYF.

The CDR3 sequence: CASSGRTLNEKLFF. In DNA, the CDR3 is TGTGCCAGCAGCGGACGGACCTTAAATGAAAAACTGTTTTTT. V is TRBV2 and J is TRBJ1-4; D remains unclear. Germline CDR1 is SNHLY and CDR2 is FYNNEI. The V gene lost 6 bases and the J gene lost 5 bases, with 13 bases spanning the gap. The CDR3 has 14 amino acids.

This chain uses TRBV4-2 with TRBJ2-2, with 7 bases matching TRBD2. J gave up 1 base and V 0 bases, and 8 bases lay outside the gene matches. The CDR3 consists of 18 residues. The germline V gene has CDR1 LGHNA and CDR2 YNFKEQ. The CDR3 nucleotides read TGTGCCAGCAGCCAAGAACCAGCGGGACTCCAGAACACCGGGGAGCTGTTTTTT. It is translated as CASSQEPAGLQNTGELFF.

This chain links TRBV5-1 with TRBJ2-4, with D possibly called TRBD1 or TRBD2 (6 bases each). CDR1 is SGHRS, CDR2 YFSETQ, per germline. CDR3 size: 20 residues. V was shortened by 2 bases and J by 1 base, with 25 bases between the two germline ends. This chain's CDR3 is CASSLGGPGLAPRAKNIQYF. Written as DNA, the CDR3 is TGCGCCAGCAGCTTAGGGGGGCCAGGTCTAGCGCCGAGGGCCAAAAACATTCAGTACTTC.

With respect to this clone: This sequence is one base from a far larger clone and is likely a read error. V is TRBV4-2 and J is TRBJ2-7; D call uncertain. This CDR3 is built from 16 residues. CDR1 and CDR2 (germline): LGHNA, YNFKEQ. The V end lost 0 bases, the J end lost 1 base, and 13 bases lay between the germline ends. The CDR3 region has the DNA TGTGCCAGCAGCCAAGATCCCGGAAGTGGGTCCTACGAGCAGTACTTC. This encodes CASSQDPGSGSYEQYF.

This clone came up once. The V and J genes are TRBV18 and TRBJ2-5; the match to TRBD2 covers 7 bases. Germline-derived CDR1 and CDR2 are KGHSH and LQKENI. This CDR3 is built from 15 residues. The junction had 8 bases not matched to a gene; V was cut back by 3 bases and J by 4 bases. CDR3 nucleotides: TGTGCCAGCTCACCGTCGGGGGGACGGCGAGAGACCCAGTACTTC. Translation gives CASSPSGGRRETQYF. Filled out from reference TRBV18 and TRBJ2-5, the complete variable domain reads NAGVMQNPRHLVRRRGQEARLRCSPMKGHSHVYWYRQLPEEGLKFMVYLQKENIIDESGMPKERFSAEFPKEGPSILRIQQVVRGDSAAYFCASSPSGGRRETQYFGPGTRLLVL.

The CDR3 spells CASSRDYPGGEETQYF. CDR3 nucleotide sequence: TGTGCCAGCTCTCGGGACTACCCTGGGGGTGAAGAGACCCAGTACTTC. The chain recombines TRBV18 with TRBJ2-5; TRBD2 aligns across 7 bases. The ends lost 6 bases at V and 3 bases at J; junction bases unmatched: 13. The V gene's germline CDR1 is KGHSH and CDR2 LQKENI. The CDR3 extends over 16 amino acids.

CDR3 loop: CASSLHLWGAGGLRDTQYF. The CDR3 region has the DNA TGTGCCAGCAGCTTACACCTCTGGGGAGCGGGGGGACTTCGCGATACGCAGTATTTT. The V call is TRBV27, the J call TRBJ2-3; 9 bases are shared with TRBD2. V trimming: 6 bases; J trimming: 6 bases; junction bases outside the gene matches: 22. The CDR3 loop spans 19 amino acids. The germline gives CDR1 MNHEY, CDR2 SMNVEV (reference sequence).

Notes on this clone: Other DNA sequences in the same sample also yield this CDR3. The rearrangement links TRBV29-1 to TRBJ2-1, with unresolved D. V shed 3 bases and J shed 6 bases, with 6 bases lying between them. Germline lookup yields CDR1 SQVTM and CDR2 ANQGSEA. The CDR3 extends over 11 amino acids. The CDR3 reads CSVERGNEQFF. The CDR3 region has the DNA TGCAGCGTTGAGCGCGGCAATGAGCAGTTCTTC.

The rearrangement uses TRBV27 and TRBJ2-5; 8 bases are shared with TRBD1. The length of the CDR3 is 16 residues. After removal of 6 bases from V and 5 bases from J, the junction contained 14 bases not matched to a gene. Germline V gene sequence: CDR1 MNHEY, CDR2 SMNVEV (reference sequence). The CDR3 sequence: CASSPLWTAGGETQYF. The CDR3 nucleotides are TGTGCCAGCAGCCCGCTCTGGACTGCAGGGGGCGAGACCCAGTACTTC.